The clone carrying this T cell receptor beta chain has a single count. These data originate in a study of blood T cell repertoires in COVID-19. On the study more broadly: Samples of COVID-19 (acute and convalescent) were obtained from the United States, Italy and Spain.

Per the study methods: From reference gene primer amplification, estimates of nucleated cell counts were derived. Clones were sequenced by immunoSEQ multiplex PCR, and TCRdb holds only the in-frame ones, with some missing. Clone size and V and J calls were adopted from that table, with D and trimming inferred from the DNA. The sample lists 180,000 or so clones; approximately 86% were seen once. V lost 6 bases and J 4 bases, leaving 10 bases between the germline ends. Germline CDR1 and CDR2: SGHAT and FQNNGV. The CDR3 sequence is 12 residues long. The chain has TRBV11-2 and TRBJ2-7, with D tentatively TRBD1 (5 bases). The sequence came from a man in his sixties who had recovered from COVID-19. The source material was peripheral blood. This CDR3 reads CASRGPSYEQYF. Here the CDR3 DNA reads TGTGCCAGCAGGGGGCCCTCTTACGAGCAGTACTTC.